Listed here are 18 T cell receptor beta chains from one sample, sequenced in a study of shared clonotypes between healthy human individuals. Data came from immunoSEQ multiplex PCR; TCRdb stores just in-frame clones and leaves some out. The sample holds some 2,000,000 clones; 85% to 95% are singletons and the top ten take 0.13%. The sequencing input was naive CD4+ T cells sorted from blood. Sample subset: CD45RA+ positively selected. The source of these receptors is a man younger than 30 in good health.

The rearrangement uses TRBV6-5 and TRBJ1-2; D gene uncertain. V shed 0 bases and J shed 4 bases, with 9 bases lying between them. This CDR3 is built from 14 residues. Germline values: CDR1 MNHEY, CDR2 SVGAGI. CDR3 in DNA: TGTGCCAGCAGTTACTCGCACAGTTTCTATGGCTACACCTTC. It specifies CASSYSHSFYGYTF.

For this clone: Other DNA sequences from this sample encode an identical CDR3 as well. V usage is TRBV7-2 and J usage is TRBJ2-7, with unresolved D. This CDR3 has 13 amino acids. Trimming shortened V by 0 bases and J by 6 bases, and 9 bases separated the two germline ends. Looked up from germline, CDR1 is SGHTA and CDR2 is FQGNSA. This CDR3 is CASSLARGSEQYF. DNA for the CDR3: TGTGCCAGCAGCTTAGCCCGCGGTAGCGAGCAGTACTTC.

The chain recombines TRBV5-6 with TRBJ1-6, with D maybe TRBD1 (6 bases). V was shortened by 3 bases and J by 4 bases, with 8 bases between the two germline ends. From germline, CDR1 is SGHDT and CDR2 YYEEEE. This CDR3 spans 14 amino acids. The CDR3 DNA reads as TGTGCCAGCAGCTCGACAGGTTATAATTCACCCCTCCACTTT. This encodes CASSSTGYNSPLHF.

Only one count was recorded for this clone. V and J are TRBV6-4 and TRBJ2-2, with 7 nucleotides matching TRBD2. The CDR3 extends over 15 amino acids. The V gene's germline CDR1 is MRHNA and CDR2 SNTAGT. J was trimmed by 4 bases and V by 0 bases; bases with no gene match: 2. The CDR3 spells CASSDSSSGTGELFF. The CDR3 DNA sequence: TGTGCCAGCAGTGACTCATCTAGCGGCACCGGGGAGCTGTTTTTT.

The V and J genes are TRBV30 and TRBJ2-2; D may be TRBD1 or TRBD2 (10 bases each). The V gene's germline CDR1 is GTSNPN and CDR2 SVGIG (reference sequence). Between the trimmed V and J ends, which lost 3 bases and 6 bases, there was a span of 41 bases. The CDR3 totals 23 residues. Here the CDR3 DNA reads TGTGCCTGGAGGGGTCGGGACAGGGGATTCTTAAGGTCTAGCGGGAGAAGTTCCGGGGAGCTGTTTTTT. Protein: CAWRGRDRGFLRSSGRSSGELFF.

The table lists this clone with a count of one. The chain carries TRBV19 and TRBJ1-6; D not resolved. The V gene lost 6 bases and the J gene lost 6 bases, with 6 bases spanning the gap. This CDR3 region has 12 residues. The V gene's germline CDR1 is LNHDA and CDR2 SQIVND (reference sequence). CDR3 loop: CASRQPNSPLHF. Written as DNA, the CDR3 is TGTGCCAGTAGACAGCCTAATTCACCCCTCCACTTT.

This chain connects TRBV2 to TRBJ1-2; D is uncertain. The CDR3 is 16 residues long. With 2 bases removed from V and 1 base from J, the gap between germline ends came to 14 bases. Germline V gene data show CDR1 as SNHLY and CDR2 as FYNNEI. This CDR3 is CASSESWVAGNYGYTF. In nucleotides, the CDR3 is TGTGCCAGCAGTGAATCTTGGGTCGCCGGTAACTATGGCTACACCTTC.

The CDR3, as DNA: TGCGCCAGCAGCTTGCCCCGGACAGACACAGATACGCAGTATTTT. The encoded protein is CASSLPRTDTDTQYF. The chain uses TRBV5-1 and TRBJ2-3; D may be TRBD1 (6 bases). V lost 1 base, J lost 2 bases, and 11 bases lay in between. The length of the CDR3 is 15 residues. CDR1 and CDR2 (germline): SGHRS, YFSETQ.

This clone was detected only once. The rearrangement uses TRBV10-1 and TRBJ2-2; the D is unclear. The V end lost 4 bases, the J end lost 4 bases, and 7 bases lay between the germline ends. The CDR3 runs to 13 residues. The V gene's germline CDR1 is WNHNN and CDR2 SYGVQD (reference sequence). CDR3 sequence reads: CASSATSTGELFF. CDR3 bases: TGCGCCAGCAGTGCGACATCCACCGGGGAGCTGTTTTTT.

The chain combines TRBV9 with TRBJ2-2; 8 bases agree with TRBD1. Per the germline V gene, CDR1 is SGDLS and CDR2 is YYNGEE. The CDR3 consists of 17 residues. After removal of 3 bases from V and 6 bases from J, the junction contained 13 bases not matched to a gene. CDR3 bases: TGTGCCAGCAGCGCGGACAGGGCCGTTGGGATCCCCGGGGAGCTGTTTTTT. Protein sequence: CASSADRAVGIPGELFF. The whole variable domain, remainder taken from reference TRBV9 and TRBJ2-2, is DSGVTQTPKHLITATGQRVTLRCSPRSGDLSVYWYQQSLDQGLQFLIQYYNGEERAKGNILERFSAQQFPDLHSELNLSSLELGDSALYFCASSADRAVGIPGELFFGEGSRLTVL.

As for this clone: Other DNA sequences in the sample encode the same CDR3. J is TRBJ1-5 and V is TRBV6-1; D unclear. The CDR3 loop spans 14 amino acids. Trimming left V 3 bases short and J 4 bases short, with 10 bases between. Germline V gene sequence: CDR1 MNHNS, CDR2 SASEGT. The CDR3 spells CASSEAPRNQPQHF. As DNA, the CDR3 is TGTGCCAGCAGTGAGGCGCCCAGAAATCAGCCCCAGCATTTT.

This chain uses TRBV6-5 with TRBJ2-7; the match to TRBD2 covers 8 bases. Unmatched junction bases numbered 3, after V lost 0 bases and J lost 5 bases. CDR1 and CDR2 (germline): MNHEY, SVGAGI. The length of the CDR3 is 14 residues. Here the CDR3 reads CASSYSRGGHEQYF. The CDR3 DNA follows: TGTGCCAGCAGTTACTCCCGGGGGGGCCACGAGCAGTACTTC.

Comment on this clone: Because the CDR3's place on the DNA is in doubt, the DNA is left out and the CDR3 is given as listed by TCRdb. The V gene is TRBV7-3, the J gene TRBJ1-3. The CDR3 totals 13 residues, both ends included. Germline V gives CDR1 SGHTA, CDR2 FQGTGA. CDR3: CASSFGPGNTIYF.

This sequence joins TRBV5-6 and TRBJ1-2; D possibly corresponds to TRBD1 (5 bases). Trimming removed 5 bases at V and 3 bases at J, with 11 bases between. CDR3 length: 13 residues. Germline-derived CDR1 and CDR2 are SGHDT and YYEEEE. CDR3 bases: TGTGCCAGCAGACCCGGGACGGACTATGGCTACACCTTC. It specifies CASRPGTDYGYTF.

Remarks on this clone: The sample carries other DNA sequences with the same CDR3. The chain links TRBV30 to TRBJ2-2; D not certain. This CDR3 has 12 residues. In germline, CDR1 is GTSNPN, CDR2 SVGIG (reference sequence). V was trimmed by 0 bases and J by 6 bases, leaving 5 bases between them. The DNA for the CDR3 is TGTGCCTGGAGTGTAACGGCCGGGGAGCTGTTTTTT. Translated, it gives CAWSVTAGELFF.

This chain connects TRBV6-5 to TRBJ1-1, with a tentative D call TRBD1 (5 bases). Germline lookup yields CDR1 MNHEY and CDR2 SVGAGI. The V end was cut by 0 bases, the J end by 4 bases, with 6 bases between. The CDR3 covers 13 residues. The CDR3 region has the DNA TGTGCCAGCAGTTACTCGGGGCCCACTGAAGCTTTCTTT. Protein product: CASSYSGPTEAFF.

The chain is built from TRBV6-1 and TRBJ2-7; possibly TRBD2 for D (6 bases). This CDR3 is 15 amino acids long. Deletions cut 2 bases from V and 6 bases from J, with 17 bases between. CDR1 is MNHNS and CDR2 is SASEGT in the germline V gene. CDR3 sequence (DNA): TGTGCCAGCAGTGAACGGAGGAGGGACCCTTCCGAGCAGTACTTC. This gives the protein CASSERRRDPSEQYF.

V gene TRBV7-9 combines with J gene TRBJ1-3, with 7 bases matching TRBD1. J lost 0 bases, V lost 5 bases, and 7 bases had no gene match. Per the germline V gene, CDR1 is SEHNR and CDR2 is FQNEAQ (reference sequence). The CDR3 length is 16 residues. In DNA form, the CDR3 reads TGTGCCAGCAGCCCCCGGACAGGCTCCTCTGGAAACACCATATATTTT. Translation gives CASSPRTGSSGNTIYF.